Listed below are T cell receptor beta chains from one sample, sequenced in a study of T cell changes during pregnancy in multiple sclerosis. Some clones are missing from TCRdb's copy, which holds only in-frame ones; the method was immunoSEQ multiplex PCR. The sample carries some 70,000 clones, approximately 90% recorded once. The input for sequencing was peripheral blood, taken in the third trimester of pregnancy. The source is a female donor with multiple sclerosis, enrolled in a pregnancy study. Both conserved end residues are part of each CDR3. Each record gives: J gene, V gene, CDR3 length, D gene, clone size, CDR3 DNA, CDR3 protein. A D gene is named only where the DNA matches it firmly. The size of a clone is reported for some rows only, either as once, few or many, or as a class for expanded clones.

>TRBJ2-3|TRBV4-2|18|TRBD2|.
TGTGCCAGCAGCTCTCCGACTAGCGGGGGATTTAGCACAGATACGCAGTATTTT
CASSSPTSGGFSTDTQYF
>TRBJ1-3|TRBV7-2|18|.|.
TGTGCCAGCAGCTTAGTTGCAGGGTTTGTCACCTCTGGAAACACCATATATTTT
CASSLVAGFVTSGNTIYF
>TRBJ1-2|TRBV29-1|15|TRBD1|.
TGCAGCGTTGGGGGACAGGTCAACGTAAACTATGGCTACACCTTC
CSVGGQVNVNYGYTF
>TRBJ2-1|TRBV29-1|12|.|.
TGCAGCGTTACCCTACCCGGTCATGAGCAGTTCTTC
CSVTLPGHEQFF
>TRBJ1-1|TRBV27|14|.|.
TGTGCCAGCAGTTTATTGGCGCGGCCCACTGAAGCTTTCTTT
CASSLLARPTEAFF
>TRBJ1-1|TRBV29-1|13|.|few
TGCAGCGTTTTGGTACAGAGGAACACTGAAGCTTTCTTT
CSVLVQRNTEAFF
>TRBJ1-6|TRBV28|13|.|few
TGTGCCAGCAGGGGGGGCTATAATTCACCCCTCCACTTT
CASRGGYNSPLHF
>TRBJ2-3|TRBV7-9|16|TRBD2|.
TGTGCCAGCAGCATTAGCGGGGGGGCCGTGTCAGATACGCAGTATTTT
CASSISGGAVSDTQYF
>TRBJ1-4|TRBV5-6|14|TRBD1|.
TGTGCCAGCAGCCATACAGGGGTGGAGGAAAAACTGTTTTTT
CASSHTGVEEKLFF
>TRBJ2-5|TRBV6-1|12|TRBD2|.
TGCTGGACTAGCAAGAGAGGAGAGACCCAGTACTTC
CWTSKRGETQYF
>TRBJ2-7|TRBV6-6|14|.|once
TGTGCCACCTGTCCCGGGATGAGCTCCTACGAGCAGTACTTC
CATCPGMSSYEQYF
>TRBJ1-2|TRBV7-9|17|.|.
TGTGCCAGCAGCTTAGGATCATCGGCAGACTATGTTGAAGGCTACACCTTC
CASSLGSSADYVEGYTF
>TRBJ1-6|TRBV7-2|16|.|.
TGTGCCAGCAGCTTCATGGTGGGGGGAAATAATTCACCCCTCCACTTT
CASSFMVGGNNSPLHF
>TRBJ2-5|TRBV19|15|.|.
TGTGCCAGTAGCTCGACCAACGGGGGTTTTGAGACCCAGTACTTC
CASSSTNGGFETQYF
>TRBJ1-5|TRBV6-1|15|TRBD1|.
TGTGCCAGCAGCGGAGGGACAGGCGGGGGCCAGCCCCAGCATTTT
CASSGGTGGGQPQHF
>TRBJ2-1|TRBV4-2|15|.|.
TGTGCCAGCAGCCAAGGGGGAGCGATGGGCGATGAGCAGTTCTTC
CASSQGGAMGDEQFF
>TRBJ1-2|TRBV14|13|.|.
TGTGCCAGCAGCCAAGATTCAGGGGTCGGCTACACCTTC
CASSQDSGVGYTF
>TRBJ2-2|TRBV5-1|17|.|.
TGCGCCAGCAGCCCCTTAAATTCGGACTACGCCACCGGGGAGCTGTTTTTT
CASSPLNSDYATGELFF
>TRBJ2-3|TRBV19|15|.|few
TGTGCCAGTAGTATCCAGGATCTCTTCACAGATACGCAGTATTTT
CASSIQDLFTDTQYF
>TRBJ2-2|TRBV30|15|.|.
TGTGCCTGGAGCGGTGGTTCCGGGAACACCGGGGAGCTGTTTTTT
CAWSGGSGNTGELFF
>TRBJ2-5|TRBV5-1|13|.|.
TGCGCCAGCTGCCTGGTGGGAGGAGAGACCCAGTACTTC
CASCLVGGETQYF
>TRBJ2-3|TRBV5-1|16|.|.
TGCGCCAGCAGCTTGACTGGCGGGACCTTATCCGATACGCAGTATTTT
CASSLTGGTLSDTQYF
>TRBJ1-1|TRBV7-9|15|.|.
TGTGCCAGCAGGCCCCGCAGGGGTTCTAACACTGAAGCTTTCTTT
CASRPRRGSNTEAFF
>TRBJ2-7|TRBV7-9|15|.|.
TGTGCCAGCAGCTTAGGATCGATTAGCTCCTACGAGCAGTACTTC
CASSLGSISSYEQYF
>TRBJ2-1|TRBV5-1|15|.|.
TGCGCCAGCAGCTTGGTCGGGAACCTTGGGAATGAGCAGTTCTTC
CASSLVGNLGNEQFF